This T cell receptor beta chain was observed in a study of graft-versus-host responses after intestinal transplantation. Study-wide background: Grafts that recipients had were multivisceral, liver-intestinal, or isolated intestinal transplants.

V was pared by 2 bases and J by 13 bases, with 5 bases of the junction left unmatched. The CDR3 has 13 amino acids. Germline V gives CDR1 SNHLY, CDR2 FYNNEI. Marrow drawn post-transplant originated at the posterior iliac crest or another site. As regards this clone: Its antigen is not known.

Produced via immunoSEQ multiplex PCR; TCRdb's table is partial and in-frame only. The sample holds tens of thousands of clones, roughly 92% seen once. Whole-study findings and limits: Marrow from the recipient contained GvH clones, some of which had appeared first in ileum or blood. Early post-transplant HvG declines showed an association with peak circulating GvH clone levels.

This receptor was identified in a human patient who received an intestinal transplant, so some T cells may come from the graft donor. The genes are TRBV2 and TRBJ2-1; 10 nucleotides line up with TRBD1. The specimen was bone marrow, collected 700 to 850 days after intestinal transplantation. The CDR3 here is CASSESGTGAQFF. The CDR3 DNA reads TGTGCCAGCAGTGAAAGTGGGACAGGGGCTCAGTTCTTC.